These T cell receptor beta chains were read from a single sample in a study of shared clonotypes between healthy human individuals. Profiled with immunoSEQ multiplex PCR; TCRdb holds only in-frame clones, not every one. The repertoire holds 2 million to 2.5 million clones, with 90% to 97% as singletons. Specimen: naive CD4+ T cells sorted from blood. The source of these receptors is a man between 18 and 29 years old in good health. Both conserved end residues are part of each CDR3. Fields, in order: J gene, clone size, D gene, V gene, CDR3 DNA, CDR3 protein. D genes are given only for firm matches. The size of a clone is reported for some rows only, either as once, few or many, or as a class for expanded clones.

>TRBJ1-1|.|.|TRBV6-6
TGTGCCAGTAGAGTGATTTCTGGCACTGAAGCTTTCTTT
CASRVISGTEAFF
>TRBJ1-1|.|.|TRBV30
TGTGCCTGTGACCGCCTGAACACTGAAGCTTTCTTT
CACDRLNTEAFF
>TRBJ1-4|.|.|TRBV4-1
TGCGCCAGCAGCCAAGAAAGGGGGTTTAATGAAAAACTGTTTTTT
CASSQERGFNEKLFF
>TRBJ2-3|.|TRBD2|TRBV7-2
TGTGCCAGCAGCTTTGGTAGCGGGGGGGAACGGGCAGATACGCAGTATTTT
CASSFGSGGERADTQYF
>TRBJ1-2|few|.|TRBV4-3
TGCGCCAGCAGCCAAGAGGCCAGCGTTAACTATGGCTACACCTTC
CASSQEASVNYGYTF
>TRBJ2-7|.|TRBD2|TRBV5-1
TGCGCCAGCAGCCCGACAGCGGGAGGCGGCTGGGAGCAGTACTTC
CASSPTAGGGWEQYF
>TRBJ1-2|.|.|TRBV30
TGTGCCTGGAGTCGGACCCCGGGGGACTATGGCTACACCTTC
CAWSRTPGDYGYTF
>TRBJ2-2|.|.|TRBV2
TGTGCCAGCAGTGACGGGGCGTATACCGGGGAGCTGTTTTTT
CASSDGAYTGELFF
>TRBJ2-3|.|.|TRBV6-1
TGTGCCTCGATTAGCACAGATACGCAGTATTTT
CASISTDTQYF
>TRBJ2-1|.|TRBD2|TRBV5-4
TGTGCCAGCAGCTTAGTTGGCGGGGGGTACAATGAGCAGTTCTTC
CASSLVGGGYNEQFF
>TRBJ2-1|.|TRBD2|TRBV11-2
TGTGCCAGCAGCTCCGGACTAGCGCCTCCGTCCGGAAATGAGCAGTTCTTC
CASSSGLAPPSGNEQFF
>TRBJ2-4|.|.|TRBV7-2
TGTGCCAGCAGCTGGGGTGGGGGAGTAGCCAAAAACATTCAGTACTTC
CASSWGGGVAKNIQYF
>TRBJ1-1|.|.|TRBV7-8
TGTGCCAGCATGACGGACCTTACTTGGGACACTGAAGCTTTCTTT
CASMTDLTWDTEAFF
>TRBJ1-6|.|TRBD1|TRBV9
TGTGCCAGCAGCACCGGCGACAGGGGGGGATCACCCCTCCACTTT
CASSTGDRGGSPLHF
>TRBJ1-4|.|.|TRBV25-1
TGTGCCAGCAGGGACAGAATAAATGAAAAACTGTTTTTT
CASRDRINEKLFF
>TRBJ1-4|.|.|TRBV18
TGTGCCAGCTCACCCAGGCTGAATGAAAAACTGTTTTTT
CASSPRLNEKLFF
>TRBJ2-5|once|TRBD2|TRBV7-2
TGTGCCAGCAGCCCCCCCTTGTTCCGACTAGCGGGACAGACCCAGTACTTC
CASSPPLFRLAGQTQYF
>TRBJ1-3|.|TRBD1|TRBV6-1
TGTGCCAGCAGTGAAGCCCCCGGGACAGGGAGTGGAAACACCATATATTTT
CASSEAPGTGSGNTIYF
>TRBJ1-1|.|.|TRBV27
TGTGCCAGCAGTTCAACCCGAGCGACAGGCAACACTGAAGCTTTCTTT
CASSSTRATGNTEAFF
>TRBJ1-1|.|TRBD1|TRBV19
TGTGCCAGTAGTTACCAGGGGGCCAACACTGAAGCTTTCTTT
CASSYQGANTEAFF
>TRBJ2-7|.|TRBD2|TRBV10-2
TGCGCCAGCAGTGGACTAGCGGAATCCTACGAGCAGTACTTC
CASSGLAESYEQYF
>TRBJ1-5|.|.|TRBV18
TGTGCCAGCTCACCAGGGAACAATCAGCCCCAGCATTTT
CASSPGNNQPQHF
>TRBJ1-5|.|.|TRBV30
TGTGCCTGGAGTGTAAATTTAGAACAGCCCCAGCATTTT
CAWSVNLEQPQHF
>TRBJ1-2|.|.|TRBV10-3
TGTGCCATCAGTGTTGGGCAGGGTCTATATGGCTACACCTTC
CAISVGQGLYGYTF
>TRBJ2-5|.|.|TRBV5-4
TGTGCCAGCAGCCCCGACCAGGGGGAGACCCAGTACTTC
CASSPDQGETQYF
>TRBJ2-7|.|TRBD1|TRBV11-2
TGTGCCAGCAGTCCGGGACAGCAGTACGAGCAGTACTTC
CASSPGQQYEQYF
>TRBJ2-5|.|.|TRBV6-1
TGTGCCAGCAATCAACTACGAGAGACCCAGTACTTC
CASNQLRETQYF
>TRBJ2-4|.|.|TRBV30
TGTGCCTGGAGTGGGGGGCAGGGCAGTGACATTCAGTACTTC
CAWSGGQGSDIQYF
>TRBJ2-7|once|TRBD2|TRBV10-3
TGTGCCATCCAGGGAGGGGACTCCGGCGAGCAGTACTTC
CAIQGGDSGEQYF
>TRBJ1-6|.|.|TRBV7-9
TGTGCCAGCAATCTGGCTACCGGCCGCGGGGGAAATTCACCCCTCCACTTT
CASNLATGRGGNSPLHF
>TRBJ2-3|.|.|TRBV9
TGTGCCAGCAGCGTAGAACCAGATACGCAGTATTTT
CASSVEPDTQYF
>TRBJ2-2|.|TRBD1|TRBV5-1
TGCGCCAGCAGTTGGCAGGGACAGAAGAACACCGGGGAGCTGTTTTTT
CASSWQGQKNTGELFF
>TRBJ2-7|.|TRBD1|TRBV2
TGTGCCAGCAGTGCACAGGGGTGGGGGAACTACGAGCAGTACTTC
CASSAQGWGNYEQYF
>TRBJ1-5|.|.|TRBV6-1
TGTGCCAGCAGTGTTGTCAACAATCAGCCCCAGCATTTT
CASSVVNNQPQHF
>TRBJ2-3|.|.|TRBV5-4
TGTGCCAGCAGCTTGGAAGGGGGAAGCACGCAGTATTTT
CASSLEGGSTQYF
>TRBJ1-1|.|.|TRBV5-4
TGTGCCAGCAGCTCGGAGGGGGGGGCGAACACTGAAGCTTTCTTT
CASSSEGGANTEAFF